Listed here is a single T cell receptor (beta chain). The sample is drawn from a study of cytomegalovirus exposure and HLA in healthy donors. With 3 bases removed from V and 1 base from J, the gap between germline ends came to 9 bases. The CDR3 contains 14 residues. Germline V lookup: CDR1 MNHEY, CDR2 SMNVEV (reference sequence). The PCR made use of 60 Vbeta and 13 Jbeta primers. Only in-frame clones appear in the TCRdb table, and some are missing; sequencing was by immunoSEQ multiplex PCR. Of approximately 140,000 clones listed, just over 65% are singletons. The sequencing sample was made of PBMCs. The source of this sequence is a woman in her fifties or sixties in good health and CMV-seronegative. The chain is built from TRBV27 and TRBJ2-5; D gene unclear. The CDR3 protein is CASSFRLGQETQYF. The CDR3 DNA sequence: TGTGCCAGCAGTTTTCGACTGGGCCAAGAGACCCAGTACTTC.